The 2 T cell receptor beta chains below come from one sample, sequenced in a study of blood T cell repertoires in COVID-19. Measured with immunoSEQ multiplex PCR; TCRdb has only the in-frame clones, and not every one. The table shows about 100,000 clones, with 88% occurring only once. Specimen: peripheral blood. These receptors came from a human donor in a cohort sampled during active COVID-19.

The V gene is TRBV28, the J gene TRBJ2-7, with TRBD1 matching 8 bases. The CDR3 runs to 15 residues. The V and J ends lost 6 bases and 0 bases, in that order; junction bases with no gene match: 7. In germline, CDR1 is MDHEN, CDR2 SYDVKM. This CDR3 is CASSWGQAFSYEQYF. CDR3 coding DNA: TGTGCCAGCAGCTGGGGACAGGCCTTCTCCTACGAGCAGTACTTC.

The J gene is TRBJ2-5, the V gene TRBV18; D is possibly TRBD1 (6 bases). Per germline, CDR1 KGHSH and CDR2 LQKENI. Deletions cut 3 bases from V and 5 bases from J, with 13 bases between. The CDR3 has 14 amino acids. This CDR3 is CASSPLQGSETQYF. The CDR3 region has the DNA TGTGCCAGCTCACCGTTACAGGGATCCGAGACCCAGTACTTC.